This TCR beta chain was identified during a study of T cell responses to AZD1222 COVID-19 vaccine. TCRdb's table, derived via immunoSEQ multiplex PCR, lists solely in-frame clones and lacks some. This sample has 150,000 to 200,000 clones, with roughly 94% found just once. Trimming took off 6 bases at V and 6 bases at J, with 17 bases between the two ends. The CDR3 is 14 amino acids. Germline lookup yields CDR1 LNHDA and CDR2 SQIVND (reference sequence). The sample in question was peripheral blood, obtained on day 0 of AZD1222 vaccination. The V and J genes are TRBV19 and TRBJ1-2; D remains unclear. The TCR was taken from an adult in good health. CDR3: CASSLRFVDNGYTF. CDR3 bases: TGTGCCAGTAGCCTGAGATTTGTCGATAATGGCTACACCTTC.